The 2 T cell receptor beta chains reported below all come from one sample, sequenced in a study of blood T cell repertoires in COVID-19. This table comes from immunoSEQ multiplex PCR, and its TCRdb copy is limited to in-frame clones, with some not included. The sample consists of 200,000 to 250,000 clones, roughly nine tenths of them appearing once. Sequenced sample: PBMCs or T cells enriched from blood (not recorded which). The receptors shown here come from a woman aged 50 to 60 in a cohort exposed to, infected with or recovered from COVID-19 (not recorded which).

This clone showed up just a few times. The genes are TRBV7-2 and TRBJ1-2, with unresolved D. V was clipped by 0 bases and J by 7 bases, with 12 bases between them. The CDR3 contains 14 residues. The germline CDR1 and CDR2 sequences are SGHTA and FQGNSA. This CDR3 reads CASSLAWDGLGYTF. Written as DNA, the CDR3 is TGTGCCAGCAGCTTAGCCTGGGATGGACTTGGCTACACCTTC.

The chain joins TRBV27 to TRBJ1-5; no reliable D call. CDR3 length equals 16 residues. Trimming left V 6 bases short and J 4 bases short, with 19 bases between. Looked up from germline, CDR1 is MNHEY and CDR2 is SMNVEV (reference sequence). CDR3 in DNA: TGTGCCAGCAGCGCGACATGGACGGGAAAAAATCAGCCCCAGCATTTT. This encodes CASSATWTGKNQPQHF.